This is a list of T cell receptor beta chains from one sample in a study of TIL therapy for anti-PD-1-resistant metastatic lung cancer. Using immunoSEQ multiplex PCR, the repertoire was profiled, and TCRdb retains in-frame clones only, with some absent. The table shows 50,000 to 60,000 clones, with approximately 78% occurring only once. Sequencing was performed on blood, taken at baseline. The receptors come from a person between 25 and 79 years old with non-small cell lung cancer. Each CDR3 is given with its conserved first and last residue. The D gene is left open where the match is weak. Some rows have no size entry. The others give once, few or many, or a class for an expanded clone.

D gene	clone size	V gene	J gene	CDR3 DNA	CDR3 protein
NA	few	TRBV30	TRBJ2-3	TGTGCCTGGAGTGCTCAGACCGGGACTCTGGGTGGGGATACGCAGTATTTT	CAWSAQTGTLGGDTQYF
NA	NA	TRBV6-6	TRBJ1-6	TGTGCCAGCAGGAGGGGGGACCCTAATTCACCCCTCCACTTT	CASRRGDPNSPLHF
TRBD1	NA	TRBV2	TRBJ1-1	TGTGCCATCAGGGGGCCCGAGAACACTGAAGCTTTCTTT	CAIRGPENTEAFF
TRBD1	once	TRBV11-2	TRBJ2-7	TGTGCCAGCAGCCCAGGACAGGGCGGTATGGACTTC	CASSPGQGGMDF
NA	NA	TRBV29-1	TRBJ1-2	TGCAGCGTTGGAGTCGGGTCGAACTATGGCTACACCTTC	CSVGVGSNYGYTF
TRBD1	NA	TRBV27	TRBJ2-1	TGTGCCAGCAGTTTCATTGGGACAGTGTACAATGAGCAGTTCTTC	CASSFIGTVYNEQFF
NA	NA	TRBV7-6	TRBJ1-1	TGTGCCAGCAGAAAAGGAAGGACATCTTCGTCTGAAGCTTTCTTT	CASRKGRTSSSEAFF
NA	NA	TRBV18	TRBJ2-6	TGTGCCAGCTCACCGGACAGACCGAACGTCCTGACTTTC	CASSPDRPNVLTF
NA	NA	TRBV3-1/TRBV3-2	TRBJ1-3	TGTGCCAGCAGCCAAGTTGCTGGAAACACCATATATTTT	CASSQVAGNTIYF
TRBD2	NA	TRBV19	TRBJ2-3	TGTGCCAGTAGTAGGGGGACTAGTGGCGCAGATACGCAGTATTTT	CASSRGTSGADTQYF
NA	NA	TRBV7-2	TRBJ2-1	TGTGCCAGCAGCCCAGAATATGGACTGGGGGAGCAGTTCTTC	CASSPEYGLGEQFF
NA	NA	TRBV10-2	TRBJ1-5	TGCGCCAGCAGTGTGGGGTATAGCAATCAGCCCCAGCATTTT	CASSVGYSNQPQHF
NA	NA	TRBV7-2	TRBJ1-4	TGTGCCAGCAGCTTAAGGTTAGATGAAAAACTGTTTTTT	CASSLRLDEKLFF
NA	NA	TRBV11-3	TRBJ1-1	TGTGCCAGCAGCTTAGAACACTCCACTGAAGCTTTCTTT	CASSLEHSTEAFF
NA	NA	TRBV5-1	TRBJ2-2	TGCGCCAGCAGCTTTGGGGGTTCCGGGGAGCTGTTTTTT	CASSFGGSGELFF
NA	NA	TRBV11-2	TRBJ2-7	TGTGCCAGCAGCTTTTCAGAGTTCTCCTACGAGCAGTACTTC	CASSFSEFSYEQYF
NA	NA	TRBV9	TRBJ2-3	TGTGCCAGCACCGGGACAACTAGCACAGATACGCAGTATTTT	CASTGTTSTDTQYF
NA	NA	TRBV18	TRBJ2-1	TGTGCCAGCTCACCACCGGGAGGATTAAATGAGCAGTTCTTC	CASSPPGGLNEQFF
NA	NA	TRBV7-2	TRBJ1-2	TGTGCCAGCAGCTTCAAGGGGACTAACTATGGCTACACCTTC	CASSFKGTNYGYTF
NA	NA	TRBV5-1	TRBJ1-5	TGCGCCAGCAGGCCCACAGGGAATAGCAATCAGCCCCAGCATTTT	CASRPTGNSNQPQHF
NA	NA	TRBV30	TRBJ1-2	TGTGCCTGGAGTAGAGTGGTATCCTATGGCTACACCTTC	CAWSRVVSYGYTF
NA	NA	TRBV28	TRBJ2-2	TGTGCCAGCAGTCGTAGCGTCAACACCGGGGAGCTGTTTTTT	CASSRSVNTGELFF
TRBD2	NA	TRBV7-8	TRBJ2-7	TGTGCCAGCAGCTTAGAGAGTGGCGGGAGGACCTACGAGCAGTACTTC	CASSLESGGRTYEQYF
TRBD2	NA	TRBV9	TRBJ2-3	TGTGCCAGCAGCCGGACTAGCGGGGGGGCCGCAGATACGCAGTATTTT	CASSRTSGGAADTQYF
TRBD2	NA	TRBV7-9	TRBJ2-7	TGTGCCAGCAGCTCTCCGGTGCGGGAGCTTGGTGACGAGCAGTACTTC	CASSSPVRELGDEQYF
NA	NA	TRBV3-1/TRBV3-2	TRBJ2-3	TGTGCCAGCACATACAGGGTAGGGGGCACAGATACGCAGTATTTT	CASTYRVGGTDTQYF
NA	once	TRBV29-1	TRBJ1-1	TGCAGCGTCTACAGGGTGGACACTGAAGCTTTCTTT	CSVYRVDTEAFF
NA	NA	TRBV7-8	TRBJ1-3	TGTGCCAGCAGCAGCAGGGGTGCGGGAAACACCATATATTTT	CASSSRGAGNTIYF
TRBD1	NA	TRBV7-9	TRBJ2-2	TGTGCCAGCAGCCTACCGACAGGGGCGGACGGGGAGCTGTTTTTT	CASSLPTGADGELFF
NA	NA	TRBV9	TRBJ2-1	TGTGCCAGCAGCGTCCTGCGAGGGGCCGTCAATGAGCAGTTCTTC	CASSVLRGAVNEQFF
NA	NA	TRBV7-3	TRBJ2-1	TGTGCCAGCAGCCAAGAGGGGGGCCGGGACACCTGGGGTACGTTCTTC	CASSQEGGRDTWGTFF
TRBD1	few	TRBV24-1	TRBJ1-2	TGTGCCACCAGTACAGGGGGGCGAGGCTACTATGGCTACACCTTC	CATSTGGRGYYGYTF
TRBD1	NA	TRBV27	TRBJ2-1	TGTGCCAGCAGTCCCCGGACAGGGACATACAATGAGCAGTTCTTC	CASSPRTGTYNEQFF
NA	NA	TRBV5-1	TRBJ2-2	TGCGCCAGCAGCTTGGCCCAGTTCGGGGGCACCGGGGAGCTGTTTTTT	CASSLAQFGGTGELFF
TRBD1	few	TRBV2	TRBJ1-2	TGTGCCAGCAGCCGAGGGGGCGCTCGCTATGGCTACACCTTC	CASSRGGARYGYTF
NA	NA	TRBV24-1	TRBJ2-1	TGTGCCACCAGTGATAGGCGGGACAATTACAATGAGCAGTTCTTC	CATSDRRDNYNEQFF
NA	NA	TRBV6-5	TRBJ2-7	TGTGCCAGCAGTTTCCGATGGGGGCCCTACGAGCAGTACTTC	CASSFRWGPYEQYF
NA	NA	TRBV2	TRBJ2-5	TGTGCCAGCAGTCTAAACAGGGCCGGGGAGACCCAGTACTTC	CASSLNRAGETQYF
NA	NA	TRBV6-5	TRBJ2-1	TGTGCCAGCAGTTACCCGGGACCACGAGATGAGCAGTTCTTC	CASSYPGPRDEQFF
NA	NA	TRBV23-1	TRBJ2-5	TGCGCCAGCACTCGGATGGCTGACCAAGAGACCCAGTACTTC	CASTRMADQETQYF
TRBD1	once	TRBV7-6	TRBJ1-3	TGTGCCAGCAGCTCAGGACAGGGCTTCTCTGGAAACACCATATATTTT	CASSSGQGFSGNTIYF
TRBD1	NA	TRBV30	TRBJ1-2	TGTGCCTGGAGTGTAAGAGGCTACAGGGGGCCAGGGGGTGGCTACACCTTC	CAWSVRGYRGPGGGYTF
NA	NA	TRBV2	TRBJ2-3	TGTGCCAGCAGTGAATTAGGGCGGAGCACAGATACGCAGTATTTT	CASSELGRSTDTQYF
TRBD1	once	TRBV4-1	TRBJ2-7	TGCGCCAGCAGCCGAGGACAGGGGAATTCGGGGGAGCAGTACTTC	CASSRGQGNSGEQYF
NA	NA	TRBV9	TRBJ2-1	TGTGCCAGCAGCGTAGGAGGCGGGAAAGGGCATGAGCAGTTCTTC	CASSVGGGKGHEQFF
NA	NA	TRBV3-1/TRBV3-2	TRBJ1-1	TGTGCCAGCACCTCTTGGGACACCCACACTGAAGCTTTCTTT	CASTSWDTHTEAFF
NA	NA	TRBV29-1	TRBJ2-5	TGCAGCGTTGAAGACGTGGGGTACCAAGAGACCCAGTACTTC	CSVEDVGYQETQYF
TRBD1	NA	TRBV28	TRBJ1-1	TGTGCCAGCAGTCCTACAGGGGGCGATGAAGCTTTCTTT	CASSPTGGDEAFF
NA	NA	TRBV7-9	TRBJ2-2	TGTGCCAGCTCAGGGTGGTATGGCACCGGGGAGCTGTTTTTT	CASSGWYGTGELFF
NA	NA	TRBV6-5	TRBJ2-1	TGTGCCAGCAGTTACTCGGGGGGGCTGGGAAATGAGCAGTTCTTC	CASSYSGGLGNEQFF
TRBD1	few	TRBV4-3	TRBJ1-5	TGCGCCAGCAGCCAAGAAACAGGGGTTAATCAGCCCCAGCATTTT	CASSQETGVNQPQHF
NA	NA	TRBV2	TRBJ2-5	TGTGCCAGCAGTGAATATAGCCTCCTCGTACAAGAGACCCAGTACTTC	CASSEYSLLVQETQYF